Listed below are T cell receptor beta chains from one sample, sequenced in a study of cytotoxic CD8 clonotypes in ibrutinib-treated CLL. Using immunoSEQ multiplex PCR, the repertoire was profiled, and TCRdb retains in-frame clones only, with some absent. Of roughly 18,000 clones detected, about 84% appear once; the ten largest clones hold approximately 5%. Sequencing used PBMCs, obtained before ibrutinib treatment. These TCRs come from a human donor with chronic lymphocytic leukemia. Each CDR3 is given with its conserved first and last residue. D genes are given only for firm matches. Size tells how often a clone was seen (once, few, many) or the class of an expanded clone, and some rows leave it out.

TRBD2	TRBJ2-7	once	TRBV11-2	19	TGTGCCAGCAGCTGGGAGCGGGGCTCTCGGGGGGTTGGTATCTACGAGCAGTACTTC	CASSWERGSRGVGIYEQYF
.	TRBJ1-5	few	TRBV19	12	TGTGCCAGTAGTATTGGGTATCAGCCCCAGCATTTT	CASSIGYQPQHF
.	TRBJ2-3	few	TRBV7-2	13	TGTGCCAGCAGCTCCCTACGCACAGATACGCAGTATTTT	CASSSLRTDTQYF
.	TRBJ1-2	few	TRBV10-2	13	TGCGCCAGCAGTTGGTCGGGGAGCCATGGCTACACCTTC	CASSWSGSHGYTF
.	TRBJ1-3	.	TRBV6-6	15	TGTGCCAGCAGTTACTCGGCAAACTCTGGAAACACCATATATTTT	CASSYSANSGNTIYF
.	TRBJ2-2	.	TRBV5-1	14	TGCGCCAGCACCAACAACTTGGGTGTCGGGGAGCTGTTTTTT	CASTNNLGVGELFF
TRBD1	TRBJ1-2	.	TRBV28	15	TGTGCCAGCAGTTGGCCCCCCGGGACAGGGAATGGCTACACCTTC	CASSWPPGTGNGYTF
.	TRBJ1-1	.	TRBV7-8	14	TGTGCCAGCAGCTTAGGCACGGTGAACACTGAAGCTTTCTTT	CASSLGTVNTEAFF
.	TRBJ2-5	.	TRBV25-1	12	TGTGCCAGCAGTGAATCTTGGGAGACCCAGTACTTC	CASSESWETQYF
.	TRBJ2-1	.	TRBV30	13	TGTGCCTGGAGTGTAGGTTTAGGAAATGAGCAGTTCTTC	CAWSVGLGNEQFF
.	TRBJ2-7	.	TRBV5-1	11	TGCGCCAGCGCCGGGGAGGACGAGCAGTACTTC	CASAGEDEQYF
.	TRBJ2-7	.	TRBV7-9	14	TGTGCCAGCAGCTTAGCGGGCCGGACACCTGAGCAGTACTTC	CASSLAGRTPEQYF
.	TRBJ1-4	.	TRBV7-2	16	TGTGCCAGCAGCTTCCCACAGGGTAGCGGCCATGAAAAACTGTTTTTT	CASSFPQGSGHEKLFF
.	TRBJ2-7	.	TRBV4-1	16	TGCGCCAGCAGCCAAGATTACCCCCCCGGCGGGCGCGAGCAGTACTTC	CASSQDYPPGGREQYF
.	TRBJ1-3	.	TRBV30	11	TGTGCCTGGAGTGTTGGAAACACCATATATTTT	CAWSVGNTIYF
TRBD2	TRBJ2-7	.	TRBV2	16	TGTGCCAGCAGAATGCTTCTAGCGGGGGTGTTCTACGAGCAGTACTTC	CASRMLLAGVFYEQYF
TRBD1	TRBJ1-2	.	TRBV14	12	TGTGCCAGCAACCGACAGGGGCATGGCTACACCTTC	CASNRQGHGYTF
.	TRBJ1-4	.	TRBV12-5	14	TGTGCTAGTGGTTTGACCGCCTCCGGCGAAAAACTGTTTTTT	CASGLTASGEKLFF
.	TRBJ1-1	.	TRBV5-1	15	TGCGCCAGCAGCTCCCAGACAGGTACGAACACTGAAGCTTTCTTT	CASSSQTGTNTEAFF
.	TRBJ2-5	.	TRBV7-2	12	TGTGCCAGCAGCTTAAGACGAGAGACCCAGTACTTC	CASSLRRETQYF
.	TRBJ1-1	.	TRBV20-1	10	TGCAGTGCCGAGGGCACTGAAGCTTTCTTT	CSAEGTEAFF
TRBD1	TRBJ2-5	.	TRBV25-1	17	TGTGCCAGCAGTGAATGGAGGTCAGGGACAGCCGTTGGGACCCAGTACTTC	CASSEWRSGTAVGTQYF
.	TRBJ1-5	.	TRBV5-6	14	TGTGCCAGCAGCTCAACACGGTTCAATCAGCCCCAGCATTTT	CASSSTRFNQPQHF
TRBD2	TRBJ2-5	.	TRBV7-2	19	TGTGCCAGCAGCTTTCGGCTAGCGGGGGGGATAAGTATCCAAGAGACCCAGTACTTC	CASSFRLAGGISIQETQYF
.	TRBJ2-5	.	TRBV5-4	16	TGTGCCAGCAGCTTGGGGGGGGCTGAAAAACAAGAGACCCAGTACTTC	CASSLGGAEKQETQYF
.	TRBJ2-2	.	TRBV11-3	13	TGTGCCAGCAGCCACAGGGATCCCGGGGAGCTGTTTTTT	CASSHRDPGELFF
TRBD1	TRBJ2-7	.	TRBV11-2	13	TGTGCCAGCTCCTACAGGGGGATCTACGAGCAGTACTTC	CASSYRGIYEQYF
TRBD2	TRBJ2-7	.	TRBV7-3	15	TGTGCCAGCAGCCAAAGCGGGACTAGCCTCCACGAGCAGTACTTC	CASSQSGTSLHEQYF
TRBD1	TRBJ1-6	few	TRBV28	15	TGTGCCAGCACCCGGACAGGGGGTTATAATTCACCCCTCCACTTT	CASTRTGGYNSPLHF
TRBD1	TRBJ1-5	.	TRBV28	16	TGTGCCAGCAGTTTTAACAGGGGTGGCACCAATCAGCCCCAGCATTTT	CASSFNRGGTNQPQHF
.	TRBJ2-7	once	TRBV6-5	15	TGTGCCAGCAGTTACGGGGGCAGGGGCTCCTACGAGCAGTACTTC	CASSYGGRGSYEQYF
.	TRBJ2-5	.	TRBV27	11	TGTGCCAGCAGTTTAGGGGGGACCCAGTACTTC	CASSLGGTQYF
.	TRBJ1-5	.	TRBV4-2	13	TGTGCCAGCAGCCGACAGTTAAATCAGCCCCAGCATTTT	CASSRQLNQPQHF
.	TRBJ1-2	.	TRBV5-1	14	TGCGCCAGCAGCTCCGAAACCAAGGTGGAAGGCTACACCTTC	CASSSETKVEGYTF
TRBD1	TRBJ2-1	.	TRBV2	14	TGTGCCAGCTCGCCGGGACAGGGGTACAATGAGCAGTTCTTC	CASSPGQGYNEQFF
.	TRBJ2-7	.	TRBV7-9	13	TGTGCCAGCAGCTTAGTGCGGGGACGCGAGCAGTACTTC	CASSLVRGREQYF
.	TRBJ1-4	.	TRBV5-1	17	TGCGCCAGCAGCTTGGCTCGAGGCCCGACAACTAATGAAAAACTGTTTTTT	CASSLARGPTTNEKLFF
.	TRBJ1-4	.	TRBV4-1	16	TGCGCCAGCAGCCAAGATGCGGAGGAGGTTAATGAAAAACTGTTTTTT	CASSQDAEEVNEKLFF
.	TRBJ2-3	.	TRBV11-3	17	TGTGCCAGCAGTCCAGGAGGCTTCAGGGGACCCACAGATACGCAGTATTTT	CASSPGGFRGPTDTQYF
TRBD1	TRBJ2-7	.	TRBV30	13	TGTGCCTGGAATCTGGGACAGGGGAACGAGCAGTACTTC	CAWNLGQGNEQYF